Listed here are 29 T cell receptor beta chains from one sample, sequenced in a study of cytomegalovirus exposure and HLA in healthy donors. The PCR used 60 Vbeta and 13 Jbeta primers. TCRdb's copy holds only in-frame clones and misses some; the assay was immunoSEQ multiplex PCR. The table lists tens of thousands of clones, around 75% of them singletons, with roughly 7.2% in the top ten. The sample comprised PBMCs. The receptors were gathered from a woman in her forties in good health and CMV-seronegative.

This clone was counted once. V is TRBV14 and J is TRBJ1-2; D is unclear. Trimming stripped 0 bases from V and 2 bases from J, with 13 bases between. The CDR3 loop spans 16 amino acids. Germline V gene lookup returns CDR1 SGHDN and CDR2 FVKESK. This chain's CDR3 is CASSQDLSRPNYGYTF. CDR3 nucleotides: TGTGCCAGCAGCCAAGATTTGTCCAGGCCAAACTATGGCTACACCTTC.

The V call is TRBV7-9, the J call TRBJ1-6; possibly TRBD1 for D (5 bases). The CDR3 loop spans 15 amino acids. With 5 bases removed from V and 4 bases from J, the gap between germline ends came to 12 bases. Germline V gives CDR1 SEHNR, CDR2 FQNEAQ (reference sequence). In DNA form, the CDR3 reads TGTGCCAGCAGCCCCGAGACAGCTTATAATTCACCCCTCCACTTT. Encoded protein: CASSPETAYNSPLHF.

This chain uses TRBV6-1 with TRBJ1-1, with 8 bases fitting TRBD1. The CDR3 spans 16 residues. Germline CDR1 and CDR2: MNHNS and SASEGT. Trimming cost V 2 bases and J 2 bases; bases outside gene matches: 7. The DNA for the CDR3 is TGTGCCAGCAGTGAATATCAGGGGGCTGTAAACACTGAAGCTTTCTTT. It yields the protein CASSEYQGAVNTEAFF.

In this sample, this clone turned up once. The J gene is TRBJ2-2, the V gene TRBV18; unclear D gene. The CDR3 runs 11 residues. V was shortened by 3 bases and J by 6 bases, with 2 bases between the two germline ends. From germline, CDR1 is KGHSH and CDR2 LQKENI. CDR3 loop: CASSPSGELFF. Written as DNA, the CDR3 is TGTGCCAGCTCACCCTCCGGGGAGCTGTTTTTT.

This clone was recorded once. The chain recombines TRBV2 with TRBJ1-6; 7 nucleotides match TRBD1. V shed 0 bases, J shed 5 bases, and the junction held 10 bases outside the gene matches. There are 18 residues in the CDR3. Germline V gene sequence: CDR1 SNHLY, CDR2 FYNNEI. CDR3 protein: CASSEARSGQAHNSPLHF. The CDR3 nucleotides read TGTGCCAGCAGTGAAGCACGGTCCGGACAGGCCCATAATTCACCCCTCCACTTT.

There are a few counts of this clone. The V and J genes are TRBV5-1 and TRBJ2-7; 8 nucleotides line up with TRBD1. This CDR3 is 15 amino acids long. The V gene's germline CDR1 is SGHRS and CDR2 YFSETQ. The V segment lost 4 bases and the J segment 1 base; nucleotides outside the gene matches: 7. In DNA, the CDR3 is TGCGCCAGCAGCAGCCGGGACAGGCTATCCTACGAGCAGTACTTC. Translation: CASSSRDRLSYEQYF.

This clone was seen only a few times. This rearrangement joins TRBV4-1 to TRBJ2-5, with D maybe TRBD2 (6 bases). In germline, CDR1 is MGHRA, CDR2 YSYEKL. Trimming took off 0 bases at V and 4 bases at J, with 12 bases between the two ends. This CDR3 is built from 15 residues. The CDR3 spells CASSQDSWGGETQYF. CDR3 sequence (DNA): TGCGCCAGCAGCCAAGATTCCTGGGGAGGAGAGACCCAGTACTTC.

The J gene is TRBJ1-1, the V gene TRBV27, with no clear D. The CDR3 is made up of 13 amino acids. CDR1 is MNHEY and CDR2 is SMNVEV in the germline V gene (reference sequence). Trimming took off 2 bases at V and 3 bases at J, with 7 bases between the two ends. CDR3: CASSLRRYTEAFF. As DNA, the CDR3 is TGTGCCAGCAGTTTACGGAGGTACACTGAAGCTTTCTTT.

The CDR3 is CASSLSSAGGGETQYF. The DNA of the CDR3 is TGTGCCAGCAGCTTATCTTCGGCGGGAGGGGGGGAGACCCAGTACTTC. This chain links TRBV7-7 with TRBJ2-5; the match to TRBD2 covers 9 bases. The CDR3 is 16 residues long. V trimming: 2 bases; J trimming: 5 bases; junction bases outside the gene matches: 9. Germline V gives CDR1 SSHAT, CDR2 FNYEAQ (reference sequence).

This clone was detected only a few times. This chain connects TRBV25-1 to TRBJ1-2; 7 bases are a match to TRBD1. The CDR3 consists of 14 residues. J lost 5 bases, V lost 1 base, and 4 bases had no gene match. Looked up from germline, CDR1 is MGHDK and CDR2 is SYGVNS. CDR3 sequence: CASSESTGPYGYTF. For the CDR3, the DNA is TGTGCCAGCAGTGAATCGACAGGGCCTTATGGCTACACCTTC.

This clone has a single count. The chain combines TRBV28 with TRBJ2-7, with D possibly TRBD1 on 5 matching bases. The CDR3 runs to 15 residues. Germline CDR1 reads MDHEN; CDR2 reads SYDVKM. V was cut by 2 bases and J by 2 bases, with 13 bases left in between. CDR3 DNA: TGTGCCAGCAGTTTAGGCAGGGTCTCTCCCTACGAGCAGTACTTC. Translated: CASSLGRVSPYEQYF.

This clone occurred a few times. V gene TRBV6-5 combines with J gene TRBJ2-3, with D uncertain. The length of the CDR3 is 11 residues. V lost 5 bases to trimming and J lost 4 bases, with 4 bases between them. Looked up from germline, CDR1 is MNHEY and CDR2 is SVGAGI. In nucleotides, the CDR3 is TGTGCCAGCAGTCTAGCAGATACGCAGTATTTT. Its protein is CASSLADTQYF.

This clone was recorded once. The junction and the germline gene differ at one end; a read error may be behind it. This rearrangement joins TRBV7-7 to TRBJ2-3; no reliable D call. Germline CDR1 reads SSHAT; CDR2 reads FNYEAQ (reference sequence). The CDR3 covers 13 residues. CDR3 loop: CASSPIAGDTQYF. The CDR3 coding sequence is TGTGCTAGCAGCCCCATTGCCGGGGATACGCAGTATTTT.

This sequence joins TRBV6-1 and TRBJ2-5; no clear D. Judging by the DNA end, TRBJ2-7 fits better; the J call may be wrong. The length of the CDR3 is 11 residues. CDR1 MNHNS and CDR2 SASEGT come from the germline V gene. CDR3 sequence (DNA): TGTGCCAGCAGTGAAATATACGAGCAGTACTTC. Protein product: CASSEIYEQYF.

For the CDR3, the DNA is TGCGCCAGCAGCCAGGGACTAGCGGACACAGATACGCAGTATTTT. As protein: CASSQGLADTDTQYF. The chain recombines TRBV5-1 with TRBJ2-3, with 11 positions matching TRBD2. Germline V lookup: CDR1 SGHRS, CDR2 YFSETQ. CDR3 length equals 15 residues. J gave up 2 bases and V 4 bases, and 3 bases lay outside the gene matches.

The rearrangement uses TRBV6-5 and TRBJ2-3, with 9 bases identical to TRBD2. This CDR3 contains 16 residues. Germline V gene data show CDR1 as MNHEY and CDR2 as SVGAGI. The junction had 8 bases not matched to a gene; V was cut back by 3 bases and J by 4 bases. Here the CDR3 DNA reads TGTGCCAGCAGTTATGGGCGGGGGGGGTCCCCAGATACGCAGTATTTT. Amino acid sequence: CASSYGRGGSPDTQYF.

This clone was observed a single time. The V call is TRBV5-1, the J call TRBJ2-7, with 9 positions matching TRBD1. CDR3 length: 14 residues. V lost 4 bases and J lost 2; bases outside the gene matches: 4. Germline CDR1 reads SGHRS; CDR2 reads YFSETQ. CDR3: CASSERDRAYEQYF. For the CDR3, the DNA is TGCGCCAGCAGCGAACGGGACAGGGCCTACGAGCAGTACTTC.

There are a few counts of this clone. The chain employs TRBV6-1 and TRBJ1-2, with 10 bases that match TRBD1. V shed 7 bases, J shed 7 bases, and the junction held 6 bases outside the gene matches. The CDR3 is 13 amino acids. CDR1 MNHNS and CDR2 SASEGT come from the germline V gene. The CDR3 DNA is TGTGCCAGCATGCTTGGGGACAGGGGTGGCTACACCTTC. Encoded protein: CASMLGDRGGYTF.

Only one count was recorded for this clone. The rearrangement uses TRBV7-9 and TRBJ2-7; 8 bases map to TRBD1. The CDR3 runs 15 residues. The V and J ends lost 5 bases and 3 bases, in that order; junction bases with no gene match: 9. Germline CDR1 is SEHNR and CDR2 is FQNEAQ (reference sequence). The CDR3 here is CASSPRTGFIYEQYF. The CDR3 coding sequence is TGTGCCAGCAGCCCAAGGACAGGGTTCATCTACGAGCAGTACTTC.

The chain combines TRBV6-1 with TRBJ2-3; D may be TRBD1 (6 bases). CDR3 length equals 12 residues. Trimming took 6 bases from V and 10 from J, leaving 14 bases between them. Looked up from germline, CDR1 is MNHNS and CDR2 is SASEGT. CDR3 protein: CASRFSDSAQYF. CDR3 sequence (DNA): TGTGCCAGCAGATTTTCGGACAGTGCGCAGTATTTT.

The genes are TRBV7-9 and TRBJ2-2; a possible D gene is TRBD2 (6 bases). Trimming left V 5 bases short and J 0 bases short, with 13 bases between. CDR3 length: 16 residues. In germline, CDR1 is SEHNR, CDR2 FQNEAQ (reference sequence). CDR3: CASSVLAKTNTGELFF. In DNA form, the CDR3 reads TGTGCCAGCAGCGTTCTAGCGAAGACGAACACCGGGGAGCTGTTTTTT.

V gene TRBV9 combines with J gene TRBJ2-5; D might be TRBD2 (6 bases). Germline V CDR1 and CDR2: SGDLS, YYNGEE. V lost 5 bases to trimming and J lost 5 bases, with 19 bases between them. This CDR3 contains 15 residues. Here the CDR3 reads CASSASDRLVETQYF. For the CDR3, the DNA is TGTGCCAGCAGTGCATCTGACCGACTAGTGGAGACCCAGTACTTC.

This chain links TRBV9 with TRBJ2-5; 8 bases are a match to TRBD2. Germline V gene lookup returns CDR1 SGDLS and CDR2 YYNGEE. Germline trimming cut 3 bases from V and 2 bases from J; bases unmatched to any gene: 3. This CDR3 spans 14 amino acids. For the CDR3, the DNA is TGTGCCAGCAGCGAGAGCGGGAGACAAGAGACCCAGTACTTC. Encoded protein: CASSESGRQETQYF.

About this clone: Additional DNA sequences in this sample encode the identical CDR3. This chain connects TRBV2 to TRBJ1-1; TRBD1 might be the D (5 bases). Germline loops: CDR1 SNHLY, CDR2 FYNNEI. Trimming removed 11 bases at V and 0 bases at J, with 19 bases between. CDR3 size: 15 residues. The CDR3 loop reads CAGKPGGEMNTEAFF. The CDR3 DNA reads as TGTGCCGGAAAGCCCGGGGGGGAGATGAACACTGAAGCTTTCTTT.

J is TRBJ2-2 and V is TRBV2; D gene uncertain. Germline V gene lookup returns CDR1 SNHLY and CDR2 FYNNEI. The CDR3 loop spans 15 amino acids. V was cut by 1 base and J by 1 base, with 7 bases left in between. CDR3 protein: CASSEGAVNTGELFF. CDR3 DNA sequence: TGTGCCAGCAGTGAAGGCGCGGTGAACACCGGGGAGCTGTTTTTT.

The chain is built from TRBV29-1 and TRBJ1-5; possible D gene TRBD1, 6 bases. The germline V and J ends were trimmed by 6 bases and 9 bases, with 15 bases remaining between them. This CDR3 has 12 amino acids. Germline CDR1 SQVTM, CDR2 ANQGSEA. CDR3 nucleotides: TGCAGCGTATGGGACACTCCAGGGCCCCAGCATTTT. It specifies CSVWDTPGPQHF.

This clone was counted only a few times. V gene TRBV4-3 combines with J gene TRBJ2-6; a weak D match, TRBD2 (5 bases). V was clipped by 0 bases and J by 2 bases, with 8 bases between them. This CDR3 spans 16 amino acids. Germline-derived CDR1 and CDR2 are LGHNA and YSLEER. CDR3 region: CASSQEIGAGANVLTF. The CDR3 DNA is TGCGCCAGCAGCCAAGAGATCGGGGCTGGGGCCAACGTCCTGACTTTC.

The V gene is TRBV7-9, the J gene TRBJ2-4, with 8 bases matching TRBD1. Germline values: CDR1 SEHNR, CDR2 FQNEAQ (reference sequence). The CDR3 has 19 amino acids. V shed 4 bases and J 1 base; nucleotides not matched to a gene: 15. Written as DNA, the CDR3 is TGTGCCAGCAGCTCCTACCCGCGCCAACAGGGGGATGCCAAAAACATTCAGTACTTC. Translated: CASSSYPRQQGDAKNIQYF.

The chain recombines TRBV18 with TRBJ1-1, with TRBD1 as a possible D gene (5 bases). The CDR3 spans 11 residues. Per germline, CDR1 KGHSH and CDR2 LQKENI. V gave up 3 bases and J gave up 8 bases, with 7 bases separating them. The CDR3 DNA is TGTGCCAGCTCACCGGACAAGGAAGCTTTCTTT. It translates to CASSPDKEAFF. The full variable domain, rest sourced from reference TRBV18 and TRBJ1-1, is NAGVMQNPRHLVRRRGQEARLRCSPMKGHSHVYWYRQLPEEGLKFMVYLQKENIIDESGMPKERFSAEFPKEGPSILRIQQVVRGDSAAYFCASSPDKEAFFGQGTRLTVV.